Listed here are 32 T cell receptor beta chains from one sample, sequenced in a study of blood T cell repertoires in COVID-19. Clones were read by immunoSEQ multiplex PCR, and TCRdb kept only the in-frame ones, dropping some. The sample records 50,000 to 75,000 clones, around 92% being singletons. The sequenced material came from peripheral blood. These TCRs come from a man aged 50 to 59 with active COVID-19.

The V gene is TRBV5-1, the J gene TRBJ1-6, with D possibly matching TRBD1 (5 bases). The CDR3 loop spans 15 amino acids. In germline, CDR1 is SGHRS, CDR2 YFSETQ. The ends were cut back, 0 bases at V and 7 bases at J, with 11 bases in the middle. The CDR3 region is CASSLGGLANSPLHF. The CDR3 bases are TGCGCCAGCAGCTTGGGGGGACTTGCAAATTCACCCCTCCACTTT.

This chain joins TRBV3-1 (or the pseudogene TRBV3-2) and TRBJ1-2; maybe TRBD1 (6 bases). The germline gives CDR1 LGHDT, CDR2 YNNKEL (reference sequence). The CDR3 covers 16 residues. The V end lost 3 bases, the J end lost 3 bases, and 17 bases lay between the germline ends. Written as DNA, the CDR3 is TGTGCCAGCAGCCAGATCCTGAGGGGGTGGGACTATGGCTACACCTTC. It translates to CASSQILRGWDYGYTF.

The V and J genes are TRBV7-2 and TRBJ2-7; 7 positions match TRBD2. CDR1 and CDR2 from the germline V gene are SGHTA and FQGNSA. The V and J ends lost 1 base and 2 bases, in that order; junction bases with no gene match: 5. The CDR3 contains 15 residues. The CDR3 here is CASSLGGGQTYEQYF. CDR3 nucleotides: TGTGCCAGCAGCTTAGGGGGAGGGCAGACCTACGAGCAGTACTTC. Together with reference TRBV7-2 and TRBJ2-7, the CDR3 gives the full variable domain: GAGVSQSPSNKVTEKGKDVELRCDPISGHTALYWYRQSLGQGLEFLIYFQGNSAPDKSGLPSDRFSAERTGGSVSTLTIQRTQQEDSAVYLCASSLGGGQTYEQYFGPGTRLTVT.

This chain links TRBV18 with TRBJ1-1; weak D call: TRBD1 (5 bases). Trimming removed 4 bases at V and 7 bases at J, with 19 bases between. CDR3 length equals 15 residues. Per the germline V gene, CDR1 is KGHSH and CDR2 is LQKENI. CDR3 DNA: TGTGCCAGCTCACTTCGTGAGGCAGGGAGGCATGAAGCTTTCTTT. It translates to CASSLREAGRHEAFF.

This clone was found a few times. The chain carries TRBV12-3 or TRBV12-4 and TRBJ1-2, with D possibly being TRBD1 (6 bases). CDR3 length equals 11 residues. V was clipped by 5 bases and J by 10 bases, with 11 bases between them. CDR3 coding DNA: TGTGCCAGCAGTGAAAACAGGGTCTACACCTTC. Protein: CASSENRVYTF.

The chain's CDR3 is CASSLGQAYNEQFF. CDR3 sequence (DNA): TGTGCCAGCAGTTTGGGACAGGCCTACAATGAGCAGTTCTTC. The V and J genes are TRBV6-2 or TRBV6-3 and TRBJ2-1; 8 nucleotides match TRBD1. CDR1 is MNHEY, CDR2 SVGEGT, per germline. The CDR3 spans 14 residues. The V and J ends lost 4 bases and 2 bases, in that order; junction bases with no gene match: 1.

This clone appeared once. The chain couples TRBV9 to TRBJ2-7; 10 positions agree with TRBD2. CDR1 and CDR2 (germline): SGDLS, YYNGEE. This CDR3 has 17 amino acids. The trim removed 0 bases at V and 5 bases at J, leaving 11 bases unmatched. The CDR3 spells CASSVAASGSIRHEQYF. CDR3 DNA: TGTGCCAGCAGCGTAGCGGCTAGCGGGAGCATACGGCACGAGCAGTACTTC.

CDR3 sequence reads: CASSTGTSGEADTQYF. In DNA form, the CDR3 reads TGTGCCAGCAGCACCGGGACTAGCGGGGAGGCAGATACGCAGTATTTT. The chain employs TRBV7-9 and TRBJ2-3, with 13 bases lining up with TRBD2. J lost 4 bases, V lost 5 bases, and 6 bases had no gene match. CDR3 size: 16 residues. CDR1 and CDR2 (germline): SEHNR, FQNEAQ (reference sequence).

This chain links TRBV27 with TRBJ2-2; 7 bases map to TRBD2. V gave up 3 bases and J gave up 6 bases; unmatched junction bases: 28. Germline V gene sequence: CDR1 MNHEY, CDR2 SMNVEV (reference sequence). This CDR3 region has 22 residues. CDR3 sequence: CASSLKIPSGTHWPSGAGELFF. The DNA for the CDR3 is TGTGCCAGCAGTTTGAAAATTCCGAGCGGGACCCACTGGCCGAGTGGGGCCGGGGAGCTGTTTTTT.

This sequence joins TRBV18 and TRBJ1-4; 10 nucleotides agree with TRBD1. J was trimmed by 5 bases and V by 2 bases; bases with no gene match: 8. The CDR3 contains 17 residues. Germline V CDR1 and CDR2: KGHSH, LQKENI. The CDR3 region has the DNA TGTGCCAGCTCACCATCCGCCCCGGGACAGGGGAATGAAAAACTGTTTTTT. Its translation is CASSPSAPGQGNEKLFF.

The rearrangement uses TRBV7-9 and TRBJ2-1; D perhaps matches TRBD1 (6 bases). Germline assignment: CDR1 SEHNR and CDR2 FQNEAQ (reference sequence). This CDR3 is 17 amino acids long. V was shortened by 4 bases and J by 8 bases, with 24 bases between the two germline ends. CDR3 protein: CASSSDGWGHLRDEQFF. CDR3 nucleotides: TGTGCCAGCAGCTCAGACGGATGGGGACACCTTAGGGATGAGCAGTTCTTC.

Turning to this clone: The germline gene is not matched at one end of the junction; a read error may be the cause. This rearrangement joins TRBV6-6 to TRBJ2-2; D remains ambiguous. The CDR3 runs 13 residues. CDR1 is MNHNY and CDR2 is SVGAGI in the germline V gene (reference sequence). The CDR3 DNA reads as TGTGCCAGCAGTGAGAGGAACTCCGGGGAGCTGTTTTTT. Protein: CASSERNSGELFF.

This chain joins TRBV6-5 and TRBJ1-2; 9 bases align to TRBD1. CDR3 length: 13 amino acids. Per germline, CDR1 MNHEY and CDR2 SVGAGI. The trim removed 5 bases at V and 13 bases at J, leaving 11 bases unmatched. The CDR3 is CASSLQGARGSTF. CDR3 nucleotide sequence: TGTGCCAGCAGTCTACAGGGGGCGCGCGGAAGCACCTTC.

V gene TRBV28 combines with J gene TRBJ2-5; 9 positions agree with TRBD1. V shed 4 bases and J 5 bases; nucleotides not matched to a gene: 8. The germline CDR1 and CDR2 sequences are MDHEN and SYDVKM. The CDR3 totals 15 residues. This chain's CDR3 is CASSSPGQGSETQYF. The CDR3 DNA is TGTGCCAGCAGTTCCCCGGGACAGGGCTCCGAGACCCAGTACTTC.

The rearrangement links TRBV1 to TRBJ2-1; TRBD2, the table's D call, lacks a check against the DNA. TRBV1 is an annotated pseudogene. This CDR3 spans 18 amino acids. CDR3 nucleotide sequence: TGCACCAGCAGCCAAGATGTTCGGCGAGCGGTAATTTTCAATGAGCAGTTCTTC. Translated: CTSSQDVRRAVIFNEQFF.

The chain has TRBV9 and TRBJ1-2; D is unclear. V gave up 0 bases and J gave up 7 bases, with 7 bases separating them. The germline V gene encodes CDR1 SGDLS and CDR2 YYNGEE. The length of the CDR3 is 12 residues. The CDR3 region has the DNA TGTGCCAGCAGCGTAGGGGAGTCTGGCTACACCTTC. It encodes CASSVGESGYTF.

The rearrangement links TRBV19 to TRBJ2-7; 8 positions agree with TRBD1. Per germline, CDR1 LNHDA and CDR2 SQIVND (reference sequence). The CDR3 extends over 14 amino acids. Trimming removed 3 bases from V and 3 bases from J; junction bases left unmatched: 4. The CDR3 loop is CASSIRQGYYEQYF. The CDR3 region has the DNA TGTGCCAGTAGTATCAGACAGGGGTACTACGAGCAGTACTTC.

This clone was detected a few times. The chain employs TRBV14 and TRBJ2-1, with 8 bases identical to TRBD1. The trim removed 2 bases at V and 9 bases at J, leaving 6 bases unmatched. The germline V gene has CDR1 SGHDN and CDR2 FVKESK. The CDR3 is 14 residues long. For the CDR3, the DNA is TGTGCCAGCAGCCAAAGGACAGGGTTTCGTGAGCAGTTCTTC. Residues: CASSQRTGFREQFF.

The J gene is TRBJ2-2, the V gene TRBV5-1, with TRBD1 as a possible D gene (5 bases). The germline V and J ends were trimmed by 4 bases and 0 bases, with 10 bases remaining between them. Germline CDR1 is SGHRS and CDR2 is YFSETQ. The CDR3 totals 15 residues. CDR3 sequence reads: CASSLRQSNTGELFF. The CDR3 DNA reads TGCGCCAGCAGCCTCCGACAGTCGAACACCGGGGAGCTGTTTTTT.

DNA for the CDR3: TGTGCCAGCAGCGTAGGGGCCGAAGCCCTTAACACTGAAGCTTTCTTT. Amino acids: CASSVGAEALNTEAFF. The chain recombines TRBV9 with TRBJ1-1, with unresolved D. The CDR3 covers 16 residues. Germline-derived CDR1 and CDR2 are SGDLS and YYNGEE. V was clipped by 0 bases and J by 2 bases, with 14 bases between them.

This rearrangement joins TRBV7-2 to TRBJ2-7, with D perhaps matching TRBD2 (5 bases). Per the germline V gene, CDR1 is SGHTA and CDR2 is FQGNSA. Trimming took 1 base from V and 3 from J, leaving 13 bases between them. CDR3 length equals 15 residues. This chain's CDR3 is CASSLDGAGIYEQYF. CDR3 sequence (DNA): TGTGCCAGCAGCTTAGATGGTGCGGGCATCTACGAGCAGTACTTC.

The V gene is TRBV7-3, the J gene TRBJ2-3; 9 bases align to TRBD2. The germline CDR1 and CDR2 sequences are SGHTA and FQGTGA. The CDR3 is made up of 14 amino acids. J gave up 3 bases and V 3 bases, and 1 base lay outside the gene matches. The chain's CDR3 is CASSFGLATDTQYF. In DNA, the CDR3 is TGTGCCAGCAGCTTTGGACTAGCGACAGATACGCAGTATTTT.

The chain is built from TRBV28 and TRBJ1-1, with D maybe TRBD1 (5 bases). CDR1 and CDR2 (germline): MDHEN, SYDVKM. The CDR3 is made up of 15 amino acids. With 2 bases removed from V and 1 base from J, the gap between germline ends came to 11 bases. CDR3: CASSLVGGGNTEAFF. Written as DNA, the CDR3 is TGTGCCAGCAGTTTAGTCGGGGGTGGGAACACTGAAGCTTTCTTT.

V is TRBV7-8 and J is TRBJ1-1; the D gene is possibly TRBD1 (6 bases). Trimming cost V 5 bases and J 0 bases, with 10 bases left between them. This CDR3 has 14 amino acids. Germline values: CDR1 SGHVS, CDR2 FQNEAQ. CDR3: CASSKGQMNTEAFF. CDR3 nucleotide sequence: TGTGCCAGCAGCAAAGGACAGATGAACACTGAAGCTTTCTTT.

The rearrangement links TRBV4-3 to TRBJ2-5, with TRBD1 identical over 7 bases. CDR1 LGHNA and CDR2 YSLEER come from the germline V gene. Trimming cost V 2 bases and J 3 bases; bases outside gene matches: 3. CDR3 length: 14 amino acids. CDR3 bases: TGCGCCAGCAGCCAAACGACAGGGAAAGAGACCCAGTACTTC. Residues: CASSQTTGKETQYF.

The V call is TRBV6-2 or TRBV6-3, the J call TRBJ2-3; a weak D match, TRBD1 (5 bases). V was clipped by 2 bases and J by 8 bases, with 17 bases between them. Germline V gene data show CDR1 as MNHEY and CDR2 as SVGEGT. The CDR3 spans 15 residues. The CDR3 loop reads CASSYNSPRVGTQYF. CDR3 bases: TGTGCCAGCAGTTACAACAGCCCCAGGGTTGGTACGCAGTATTTT.

This clone was counted once. This rearrangement joins TRBV4-1 to TRBJ2-6; D gene ambiguous. V was trimmed by 3 bases and J by 1 base, leaving 10 bases between them. Germline V lookup: CDR1 MGHRA, CDR2 YSYEKL. CDR3 size: 16 residues. The CDR3 region has the DNA TGCGCCAGCAGCCAGCAACAGATATCTGGGGCCAACGTCCTGACTTTC. This gives the protein CASSQQQISGANVLTF.

The chain carries TRBV28 and TRBJ1-5; D not certain. CDR3 length: 15 residues. Trimming removed 1 base from V and 3 bases from J, with 10 bases in between. Per germline, CDR1 MDHEN and CDR2 SYDVKM. CDR3 DNA sequence: TGTGCCAGCAGTTTATTCGGCAGGTCCAATCAGCCCCAGCATTTT. It encodes CASSLFGRSNQPQHF.

The V call is TRBV27, the J call TRBJ2-7; 13 bases align to TRBD2. The CDR3 is 18 amino acids. Germline CDR1 and CDR2: MNHEY and SMNVEV (reference sequence). Germline trimming cut 4 bases from V and 2 bases from J; bases unmatched to any gene: 11. The CDR3 DNA follows: TGTGCCAGCAGTTGGACTAGCGGGAGCCCTACGATCCCCTACGAGCAGTACTTC. Translating it yields CASSWTSGSPTIPYEQYF.

The chain recombines TRBV4-3 with TRBJ2-5; a possible D gene is TRBD1 (6 bases). CDR3 length: 14 amino acids. Germline V CDR1 and CDR2: LGHNA, YSLEER. The ends were cut back, 6 bases at V and 4 bases at J, with 15 bases in the middle. CDR3 residues: CASSQQVGGETQYF. Here the CDR3 DNA reads TGCGCCAGCAGTCAACAAGTAGGGGGAGAGACCCAGTACTTC.

The J gene is TRBJ2-3, the V gene TRBV6-1, with a tentative D call TRBD1 (5 bases). The CDR3 spans 15 residues. Trimming left V 1 base short and J 3 bases short, with 11 bases between. The germline V gene encodes CDR1 MNHNS and CDR2 SASEGT. The CDR3 nucleotides are TGTGCCAGCAGTGAAGTTGCAAGGGGAACAGATACGCAGTATTTT. It is translated as CASSEVARGTDTQYF.

V is TRBV28 and J is TRBJ2-5, with unresolved D. V was trimmed by 8 bases and J by 5 bases, leaving 21 bases between them. The CDR3 sequence is 15 residues long. Germline lookup yields CDR1 MDHEN and CDR2 SYDVKM. The CDR3 region is CASLPAQRPEETQYF. The CDR3 coding sequence is TGTGCCAGCTTACCCGCTCAGCGACCGGAGGAGACCCAGTACTTC. Variable domain in full (rest from reference TRBV28 and TRBJ2-5): DVKVTQSSRYLVKRTGEKVFLECVQDMDHENMFWYRQDPGLGLRLIYFSYDVKMKEKGDIPEGYSVSREKKERFSLILESASTNQTSMYLCASLPAQRPEETQYFGPGTRLLVL.